Below, 17 T cell receptor beta chains from the same sample are listed, as sequenced in a study of early T cells in non-severe SARS-CoV-2 infection. TCRdb fed the 5' RACE reads into MiXCR, producing one record per CDR3 protein. This table holds 95,000 to 110,000 distinct CDR3 sequences, approximately 10% found once. The sequencing input was whole blood. The receptors were gathered from an adult who was a healthcare worker with PCR-confirmed SARS-CoV-2 infection or an uninfected control (not recorded which).

This clonotype was seen repeatedly, ten times or more. V gene TRBV20-1 combines with J gene TRBJ2-7; D is uncertain. The CDR3 contains 14 residues. The V gene's germline CDR1 is DFQATT and CDR2 SNEGSKA (reference sequence). V was pared by 1 base and J by 7 bases, with 17 bases between. CDR3 sequence reads: CSARGPLGVWEQYF. The DNA for the CDR3 is TGCAGTGCTAGAGGTCCTTTAGGTGTTTGGGAGCAGTACTTC.

This clonotype was detected only a few times. The CDR3 DNA sequence: TGTGCCAGCAGCTTAGAGTTCGTACCCTACGAGCAGTACTTC. Translation gives CASSLEFVPYEQYF. The chain carries TRBV7-2 and TRBJ2-7; D is unclear. The V gene's germline CDR1 is SGHTA and CDR2 FQGNSA. CDR3 length: 14 amino acids. The V and J ends lost 1 base and 2 bases respectively, with 9 bases between them.

This clonotype was seen more than once but under ten times. The chain is built from TRBV28 and TRBJ2-4; no definite D call. Per the germline V gene, CDR1 is MDHEN and CDR2 is SYDVKM. This CDR3 is built from 12 residues. V was cut by 9 bases and J by 7 bases, with 13 bases left in between. CDR3 DNA sequence: TGTGCCAGGGCTACTGGACCCAACATTCAGTACTTC. Translated: CARATGPNIQYF.

This clonotype was counted a few times. The rearrangement joins TRBV19 to TRBJ1-6; possibly TRBD1 for D (6 bases). Germline CDR1 LNHDA, CDR2 SQIVND (reference sequence). Trimming removed 5 bases at V and 8 bases at J, with 13 bases between. This CDR3 spans 14 amino acids. CDR3 in amino acids: CASSLRDNYSPLHF. CDR3 bases: TGTGCCAGTAGTCTCCGGGACAATTATTCACCCCTCCACTTT.

This clonotype was picked up many times. The CDR3 region has the DNA TGTGCCAGCAGTGTGGGGACTAGCGCTTACAATGAGCAGTTCTTC. This translates into CASSVGTSAYNEQFF. This chain uses TRBV2 with TRBJ2-1, with TRBD2 identical over 10 bases. Germline V gene lookup returns CDR1 SNHLY and CDR2 FYNNEI. J lost 4 bases, V lost 4 bases, and 4 bases had no gene match. The CDR3 is 15 amino acids.

This clonotype was seen many times. The chain links TRBV24-1 to TRBJ2-1; D is perhaps TRBD2 (5 bases). Deletions cut 3 bases from V and 7 bases from J, with 15 bases between. Germline CDR1 reads KGHDR; CDR2 reads SFDVKD. The CDR3 totals 15 residues. CDR3 in DNA: TGTGCCACCAGTGATGGCCCCATCCCGGGGAATGAGCAGTTCTTC. This gives the protein CATSDGPIPGNEQFF.

This clonotype was counted between two and nine times. The J gene is TRBJ2-2, the V gene TRBV20-1; D not certain. The CDR3 is 12 residues long. The V end was cut by 6 bases, the J end by 4 bases, with 9 bases between. From germline, CDR1 is DFQATT and CDR2 SNEGSKA (reference sequence). CDR3 DNA sequence: TGCAGTGCCCCGACCCTCACCGGGGAGCTGTTTTTT. Translation: CSAPTLTGELFF.

Worth noting for this clonotype: One junction end disagrees with the germline gene, perhaps due to a read error. The chain joins TRBV3-1 to TRBJ1-2; TRBD1 aligns across 7 bases. The CDR3 spans 17 residues. Germline V CDR1 and CDR2: LGHDT, YNNKEL (reference sequence). CDR3 DNA sequence: TGTGCCAGCAGCCACATGGGACAGACTTTCTCTAACTATGACTACACCTTC. Translating it yields CASSHMGQTFSNYDYTF. The variable domain in full, completed from reference TRBV3-1 and TRBJ1-2, reads DTAVSQTPKYLVTQMGNDKSIKCEQNLGHDTMYWYKQDSKKFLKIMFSYNNKELIINETVPNRFSPKSPDKAHLNLHINSLELGDSAVYFCASSHMGQTFSNYDYTFGSGTRLTVV.

The chain employs TRBV6-5 and TRBJ2-7; the D gene is possibly TRBD1 (5 bases). V lost 3 bases to trimming and J lost 3 bases, with 18 bases between them. Germline V gene sequence: CDR1 MNHEY, CDR2 SVGAGI. This CDR3 is 16 amino acids long. The DNA of the CDR3 is TGTGCCAGCAGTTATAAACCCGACAGTGGGGACTACGAGCAGTACTTC. This encodes CASSYKPDSGDYEQYF.

This clonotype was counted between two and nine times. The chain uses TRBV20-1 and TRBJ2-4; TRBD2 matches 7 bases. The CDR3 sequence is 15 residues long. Germline V lookup: CDR1 DFQATT, CDR2 SNEGSKA (reference sequence). V lost 4 bases and J lost 7; bases outside the gene matches: 13. The CDR3 loop reads CSANGAEGGFNIQYF. The CDR3 DNA follows: TGCAGTGCTAATGGGGCAGAGGGAGGGTTTAACATTCAGTACTTC.

This clonotype was found a few times. The V gene is TRBV27, the J gene TRBJ2-7; TRBD2 might be the D (6 bases). Trimming shortened V by 6 bases and J by 2 bases, and 17 bases separated the two germline ends. Germline CDR1 MNHEY, CDR2 SMNVEV (reference sequence). The CDR3 is 15 residues long. CDR3 region: CASSPAWEVTYEQYF. CDR3 sequence (DNA): TGTGCCAGCAGCCCCGCGTGGGAGGTAACCTACGAGCAGTACTTC.

This clonotype came up a few times. The chain carries TRBV5-1 and TRBJ2-7; D could derive from TRBD1 or TRBD2 (5 bases each). V lost 2 bases and J 3 bases, leaving 12 bases between the germline ends. The CDR3 covers 14 residues. From germline, CDR1 is SGHRS and CDR2 YFSETQ. The CDR3 sequence is CASSLTGPNYEQYF. The DNA for the CDR3 is TGCGCCAGCAGCTTAACGGGACCAAACTACGAGCAGTACTTC.

This chain joins TRBV11-2 and TRBJ2-1; possibly TRBD1 or TRBD2 for D (5 bases each). The CDR3 totals 16 residues. The V end was cut by 3 bases, the J end by 6 bases, with 18 bases between. The V gene's germline CDR1 is SGHAT and CDR2 FQNNGV. The CDR3 DNA is TGTGCCAGCAGCTTTTTGACGGGACCCTCCGGCAATGAGCAGTTCTTC. The encoded protein is CASSFLTGPSGNEQFF. Combining the CDR3 with reference TRBV11-2 and TRBJ2-1 gives the whole variable domain EAGVAQSPRYKIIEKRQSVAFWCNPISGHATLYWYQQILGQGPKLLIQFQNNGVVDDSQLPKDRFSAERLKGVDSTLKIQPAKLEDSAVYLCASSFLTGPSGNEQFFGPGTRLTVL.

Written as DNA, the CDR3 is TGCGCCAGCAGGTCTCTAGAAGTGGGCTACGAGCAGTACTTC. This sequence encodes CASRSLEVGYEQYF. The J gene is TRBJ2-7, the V gene TRBV5-1; unclear D gene. The ends were cut back, 5 bases at V and 3 bases at J, with 15 bases in the middle. The CDR3 loop spans 14 amino acids. Germline V gives CDR1 SGHRS, CDR2 YFSETQ.

At least ten counts were recorded for this clonotype. The V gene is TRBV10-2, the J gene TRBJ1-2, with 8 bases lining up with TRBD1. J lost 7 bases, V lost 0 bases, and 16 bases had no gene match. CDR1 WSHSY and CDR2 SAAADI come from the germline V gene. The CDR3 has 18 residues. The CDR3 DNA reads TGCGCCAGCAGTGAGTCCTATTCCGGACAGGGAATATTTTCTGGCTACACCTTC. It translates to CASSESYSGQGIFSGYTF.

As for this clonotype: A much larger clonotype is one base distant, so this may be a read error. The chain is built from TRBV7-9 and TRBJ2-1; the D gene is possibly TRBD2 (5 bases). The CDR3 has 16 amino acids. CDR1 is SEHNR and CDR2 is FQNEAQ in the germline V gene (reference sequence). CDR3 amino acids: CVSSTELVSPYNEQFF. For the CDR3, the DNA is TGTGTCAGCAGCACTGAACTAGTGTCCCCCTACAATGAGCAGTTCTTC.

In this sample, this clonotype turned up a few times. The CDR3 sequence is CASSLVGFETQYF. The CDR3 DNA sequence: TGTGCCAGCAGCTTGGTGGGATTTGAGACCCAGTACTTC. The chain combines TRBV5-5 with TRBJ2-5; D is undetermined. CDR1 and CDR2 from the germline V gene are SGHKS and YYEKEE (reference sequence). The CDR3 extends over 13 amino acids. Trimming pared 0 bases from V and 5 bases from J, leaving 8 bases between. Supplemented by reference TRBV5-5 and TRBJ2-5, the full variable domain reads DAGVTQSPTHLIKTRGQQVTLRCSPISGHKSVSWYQQVLGQGPQFIFQYYEKEERGRGNFPDRFSARQFPNYSSELNVNALLLGDSALYLCASSLVGFETQYFGPGTRLLVL.